The 18 T cell receptor beta chains listed next were all sequenced from one sample in a study of T cell responses to AZD1222 COVID-19 vaccine. The protocol was immunoSEQ multiplex PCR, while the TCRdb copy is restricted to in-frame clones and leaves out a portion. The sample yields about 120,000 clones, approximately 94% seen once. Sequenced here: peripheral blood, sampled 28 days after the second AZD1222 dose. The origin of the receptors is an adult who received the AZD1222 COVID-19 vaccine.

The rearrangement uses TRBV11-2 and TRBJ2-3; the match to TRBD1 covers 7 bases. CDR1 and CDR2 from the germline V gene are SGHAT and FQNNGV. The CDR3 runs 14 residues. Trimming cost V 5 bases and J 6 bases; bases outside gene matches: 8. CDR3 protein: CASSTGVGWDTQYF. The CDR3 region has the DNA TGTGCCAGCAGCACAGGGGTCGGATGGGATACGCAGTATTTT.

The chain links TRBV19 to TRBJ2-2; D possibly corresponds to TRBD1 (7 bases). Germline V CDR1 and CDR2: LNHDA, SQIVND (reference sequence). Trimming shortened V by 0 bases and J by 2 bases, and 16 bases separated the two germline ends. The CDR3 runs to 18 residues. In DNA form, the CDR3 reads TGTGCCAGTAGTATAGATAAGGCGGGACAGCTAAACACCGGGGAGCTGTTTTTT. This encodes CASSIDKAGQLNTGELFF. Full variable domain (rest looked up from reference TRBV19 and TRBJ2-2): DGGITQSPKYLFRKEGQNVTLSCEQNLNHDAMYWYRQDPGQGLRLIYYSQIVNDFQKGDIAEGYSVSREKKESFPLTVTSAQKNPTAFYLCASSIDKAGQLNTGELFFGEGSRLTVL.

The rearrangement joins TRBV29-1 to TRBJ1-3; 11 bases are a match to TRBD1. The CDR3 is 18 amino acids. Germline CDR1 reads SQVTM; CDR2 reads ANQGSEA. J gave up 3 bases and V 2 bases, and 12 bases lay outside the gene matches. CDR3 amino acids: CSVELMGGTGGLGNTIYF. For the CDR3, the DNA is TGCAGCGTTGAATTGATGGGTGGGACAGGGGGACTTGGAAACACCATATATTTT.

The sample holds one count of this clone. The rearrangement links TRBV10-3 to TRBJ1-6; D may be TRBD1 (6 bases). This CDR3 is 14 amino acids long. Trimming removed 3 bases at V and 10 bases at J, with 13 bases between. CDR1 and CDR2 from the germline V gene are ENHRY and SYGVKD. CDR3 protein: CAISERTDSSPLHF. Written as DNA, the CDR3 is TGTGCCATCAGTGAACGGACAGATTCATCACCCCTCCACTTT.

This sequence joins TRBV7-9 and TRBJ1-3; possible D gene TRBD1, 6 bases. The CDR3 is made up of 15 amino acids. Germline values: CDR1 SEHNR, CDR2 FQNEAQ (reference sequence). Trimming stripped 5 bases from V and 2 bases from J, with 13 bases between. As DNA, the CDR3 is TGTGCCAGCAGCGAACTACAGGGCCCTGGAAACACCATATATTTT. This encodes CASSELQGPGNTIYF.

This chain joins TRBV5-4 and TRBJ1-6, with unresolved D. Germline loops: CDR1 SGHNT, CDR2 YYREEE (reference sequence). V was cut by 4 bases and J by 10 bases, with 12 bases left in between. CDR3 length equals 13 residues. Here the CDR3 DNA reads TGTGCCAGCAGCCTCGGTTCGGGATCACCCCTCCACTTT. It is translated as CASSLGSGSPLHF.

The rearrangement links TRBV19 to TRBJ1-5, with a tentative D call TRBD1 (5 bases). This CDR3 has 14 amino acids. Germline assignment: CDR1 LNHDA and CDR2 SQIVND (reference sequence). Trimming removed 5 bases at V and 2 bases at J, with 10 bases between. CDR3: CASSPPGGNQPQHF. In DNA form, the CDR3 reads TGTGCCAGTAGTCCCCCGGGGGGCAATCAGCCCCAGCATTTT.

This clone showed up just once. The CDR3 sequence is CASSSVGSRQETQYF. The CDR3 DNA follows: TGCGCCAGCAGCTCAGTGGGCTCCCGCCAAGAGACCCAGTACTTC. The rearrangement joins TRBV5-1 to TRBJ2-5; D is unclear. The CDR3 has 15 residues. Trimming stripped 3 bases from V and 1 base from J, with 13 bases between. Germline lookup yields CDR1 SGHRS and CDR2 YFSETQ.

This chain uses TRBV6-5 with TRBJ2-1; 9 nucleotides match TRBD2. CDR1 and CDR2 (germline): MNHEY, SVGAGI. V lost 6 bases and J lost 7; bases outside the gene matches: 4. This CDR3 is built from 13 residues. This CDR3 is CASRREGLNEQFF. The CDR3, as DNA: TGTGCCAGCAGGCGGGAGGGCCTGAATGAGCAGTTCTTC.

Only one count was recorded for this clone. V usage is TRBV12-3 or TRBV12-4 and J usage is TRBJ1-1; D remains unclear. V was pared by 8 bases and J by 7 bases, with 11 bases between. The CDR3 is 11 residues long. CDR3 DNA: TGTGCCAGCTCCCTTGAAGGTGAAGCTTTCTTT. As protein: CASSLEGEAFF.

CDR3 DNA sequence: TGTGCCAGCAGCCAGGGCCCCAACTATGGCTACACCTTC. Protein: CASSQGPNYGYTF. This chain joins TRBV3-1 (or the pseudogene TRBV3-2) and TRBJ1-2; D remains ambiguous. The germline V and J ends were trimmed by 3 bases and 2 bases, with 7 bases remaining between them. This CDR3 is 13 amino acids long. Germline lookup yields CDR1 LGHDT and CDR2 YNNKEL (reference sequence).

The chain recombines TRBV6-2 or TRBV6-3 with TRBJ2-7; tentatively, D is TRBD2 (5 bases). CDR1 and CDR2 (germline): MNHEY, SVGEGT. The CDR3 runs to 15 residues. Trimming removed 2 bases at V and 2 bases at J, with 13 bases between. CDR3: CASSYRLARAYEQYF. The CDR3 DNA reads as TGTGCCAGCAGTTACCGCCTAGCACGAGCCTACGAGCAGTACTTC.

This sequence joins TRBV10-2 and TRBJ2-7, with no clear D. The CDR3 extends over 14 amino acids. Germline V gene data show CDR1 as WSHSY and CDR2 as SAAADI. Trimming removed 4 bases at V and 1 base at J, with 11 bases between. CDR3 loop: CASSGPRQSYEQYF. DNA for the CDR3: TGCGCCAGCAGTGGGCCGCGGCAATCCTACGAGCAGTACTTC.

The chain joins TRBV5-4 to TRBJ2-2; D call uncertain. Trimming pared 3 bases from V and 2 bases from J, leaving 11 bases between. CDR1 is SGHNT and CDR2 is YYREEE in the germline V gene (reference sequence). The CDR3 covers 15 residues. CDR3 protein: CASSYSITNTGELFF. The CDR3 DNA is TGTGCCAGCAGCTATTCCATTACCAACACCGGGGAGCTGTTTTTT.

The chain links TRBV5-6 to TRBJ1-2; perhaps TRBD1 as D (5 bases). Trimming pared 4 bases from V and 7 bases from J, leaving 14 bases between. CDR3 length: 13 amino acids. CDR1 is SGHDT and CDR2 is YYEEEE in the germline V gene. DNA of the CDR3: TGTGCCAGCAGCGCTCAAGGGGTTAGTGGCTACACCTTC. It encodes CASSAQGVSGYTF.

This chain links TRBV3-1 (or the pseudogene TRBV3-2) with TRBJ2-2; TRBD1 might be the D (6 bases). This CDR3 is 22 amino acids long. Germline loops: CDR1 LGHDT, CDR2 YNNKEL (reference sequence). V was trimmed by 2 bases and J by 4 bases, leaving 32 bases between them. CDR3 sequence (DNA): TGTGCCAGCAGCCAACGAAGAAAAAACGGAGACAGGAGCCGAAAAGGCACCGGGGAGCTGTTTTTT. Protein sequence: CASSQRRKNGDRSRKGTGELFF.

The J gene is TRBJ1-5, the V gene TRBV2; D is perhaps TRBD1 (5 bases). The germline V and J ends were trimmed by 6 bases and 7 bases, with 16 bases remaining between them. Germline CDR1 SNHLY, CDR2 FYNNEI. This CDR3 spans 14 amino acids. CDR3 protein: CASRGTEGYQPQHF. CDR3 in DNA: TGTGCCAGCAGAGGGACGGAGGGATACCAGCCCCAGCATTTT.

The chain joins TRBV27 to TRBJ1-2, with 7 bases lining up with TRBD1. The CDR3 length is 15 residues. The ends lost 6 bases at V and 3 bases at J; junction bases unmatched: 10. CDR1 and CDR2 from the germline V gene are MNHEY and SMNVEV (reference sequence). CDR3: CASRPWSGGYYGYTF. The DNA of the CDR3 is TGTGCCAGCAGACCCTGGTCAGGGGGGTACTATGGCTACACCTTC.